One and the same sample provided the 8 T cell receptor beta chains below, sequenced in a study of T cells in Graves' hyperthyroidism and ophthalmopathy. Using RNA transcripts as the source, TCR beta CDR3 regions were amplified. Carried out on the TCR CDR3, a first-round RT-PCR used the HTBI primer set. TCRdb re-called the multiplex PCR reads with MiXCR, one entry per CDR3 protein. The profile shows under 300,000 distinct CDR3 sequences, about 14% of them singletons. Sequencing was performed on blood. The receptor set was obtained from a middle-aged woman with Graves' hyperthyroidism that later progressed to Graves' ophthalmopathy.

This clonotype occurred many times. Here the CDR3 DNA reads TGTGCCAGCAGTCTGGGGGAGGCCTACGAGCAGTACTTC. Amino acid sequence: CASSLGEAYEQYF. The chain has TRBV6-2 or TRBV6-3 and TRBJ2-7; tentatively, D is TRBD2 (6 bases). Trimming removed 5 bases at V and 2 bases at J, with 10 bases between. Looked up from germline, CDR1 is MNHEY and CDR2 is SVGEGT. The CDR3 runs 13 residues.

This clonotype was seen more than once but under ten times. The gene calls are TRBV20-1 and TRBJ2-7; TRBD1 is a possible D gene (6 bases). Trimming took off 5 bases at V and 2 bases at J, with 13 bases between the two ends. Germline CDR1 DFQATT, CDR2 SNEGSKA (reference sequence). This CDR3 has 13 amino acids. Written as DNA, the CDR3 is TGCAGTGCTCCGTTTACAGGGACCTACGAGCAGTACTTC. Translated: CSAPFTGTYEQYF.

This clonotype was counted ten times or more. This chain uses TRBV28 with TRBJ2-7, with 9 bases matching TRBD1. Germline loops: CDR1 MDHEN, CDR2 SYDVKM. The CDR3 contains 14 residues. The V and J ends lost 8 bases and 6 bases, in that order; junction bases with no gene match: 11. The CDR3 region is CASGPSGQGIEQYF. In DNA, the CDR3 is TGTGCCAGCGGACCCTCGGGACAGGGAATCGAGCAGTACTTC.

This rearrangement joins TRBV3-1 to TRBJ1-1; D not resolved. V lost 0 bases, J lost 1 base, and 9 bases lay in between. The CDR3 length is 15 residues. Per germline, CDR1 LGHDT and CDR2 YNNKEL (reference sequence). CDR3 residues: CASSQDRAQNTEAFF. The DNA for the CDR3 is TGTGCCAGCAGCCAAGATAGGGCCCAGAACACTGAAGCTTTCTTT.

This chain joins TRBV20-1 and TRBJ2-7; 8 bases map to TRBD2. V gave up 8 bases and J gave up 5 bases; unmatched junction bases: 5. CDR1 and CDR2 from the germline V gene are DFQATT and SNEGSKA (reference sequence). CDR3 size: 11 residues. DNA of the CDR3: TGCAGTCCGAGCGGGAGCGACGAGCAGTACTTC. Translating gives CSPSGSDEQYF.

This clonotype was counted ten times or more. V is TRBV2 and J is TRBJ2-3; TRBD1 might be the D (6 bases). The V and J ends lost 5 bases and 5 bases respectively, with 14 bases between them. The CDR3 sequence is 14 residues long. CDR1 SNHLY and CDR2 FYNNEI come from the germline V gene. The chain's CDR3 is CASSQQGSGDTQYF. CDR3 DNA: TGTGCCAGCAGTCAACAGGGCTCGGGAGATACGCAGTATTTT.

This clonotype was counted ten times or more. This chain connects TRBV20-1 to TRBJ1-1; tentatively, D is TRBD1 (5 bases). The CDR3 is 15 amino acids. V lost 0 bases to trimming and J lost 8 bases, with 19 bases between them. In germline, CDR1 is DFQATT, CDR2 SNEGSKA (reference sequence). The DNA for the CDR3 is TGCAGTGCTAGAGATATTTTAGTAAGGAGGGGAGAAGCTTTCTTT. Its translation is CSARDILVRRGEAFF.

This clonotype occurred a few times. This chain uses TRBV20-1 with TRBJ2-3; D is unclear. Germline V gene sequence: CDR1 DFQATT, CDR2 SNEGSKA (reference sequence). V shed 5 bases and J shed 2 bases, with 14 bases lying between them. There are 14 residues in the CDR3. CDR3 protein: CSAPLWSPTDTQYF. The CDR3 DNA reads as TGCAGTGCTCCGTTGTGGTCCCCCACAGATACGCAGTATTTT.